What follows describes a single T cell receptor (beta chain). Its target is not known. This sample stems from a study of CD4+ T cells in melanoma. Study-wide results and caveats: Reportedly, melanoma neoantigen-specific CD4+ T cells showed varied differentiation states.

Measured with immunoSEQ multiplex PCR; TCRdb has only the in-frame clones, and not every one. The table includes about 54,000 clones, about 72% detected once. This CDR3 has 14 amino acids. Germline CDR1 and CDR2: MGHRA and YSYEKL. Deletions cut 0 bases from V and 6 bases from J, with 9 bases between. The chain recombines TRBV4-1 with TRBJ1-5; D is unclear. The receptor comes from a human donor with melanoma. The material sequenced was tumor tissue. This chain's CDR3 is CASSQEAHTQPQHF. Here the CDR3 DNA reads TGCGCCAGCAGCCAAGAAGCACACACTCAGCCCCAGCATTTT.